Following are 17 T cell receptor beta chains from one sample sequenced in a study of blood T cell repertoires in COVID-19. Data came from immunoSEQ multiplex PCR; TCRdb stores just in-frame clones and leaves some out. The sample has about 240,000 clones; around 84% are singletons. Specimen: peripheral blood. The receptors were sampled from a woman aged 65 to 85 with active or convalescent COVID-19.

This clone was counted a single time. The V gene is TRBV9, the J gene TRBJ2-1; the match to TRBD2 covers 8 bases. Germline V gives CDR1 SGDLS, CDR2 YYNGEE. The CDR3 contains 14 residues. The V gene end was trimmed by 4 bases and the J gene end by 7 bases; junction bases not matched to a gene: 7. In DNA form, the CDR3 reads TGTGCCAGCAGCCCCGGGGGGGCAGTAAATGAGCAGTTCTTC. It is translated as CASSPGGAVNEQFF.

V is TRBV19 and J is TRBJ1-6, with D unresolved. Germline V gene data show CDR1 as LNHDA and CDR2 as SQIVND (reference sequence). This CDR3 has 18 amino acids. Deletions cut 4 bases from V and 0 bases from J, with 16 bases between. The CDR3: CASSKLPGLSSYNSPLHF. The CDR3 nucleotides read TGTGCCAGTAGTAAGTTACCAGGCCTGAGCTCCTATAATTCACCCCTCCACTTT.

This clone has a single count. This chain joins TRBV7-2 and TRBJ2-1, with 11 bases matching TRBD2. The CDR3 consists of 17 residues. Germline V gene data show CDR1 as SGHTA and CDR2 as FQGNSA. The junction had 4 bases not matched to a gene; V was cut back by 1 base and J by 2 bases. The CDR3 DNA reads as TGTGCCAGCAGCTTAGTGGCTAGCGGGGGGACCTACAATGAGCAGTTCTTC. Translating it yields CASSLVASGGTYNEQFF.

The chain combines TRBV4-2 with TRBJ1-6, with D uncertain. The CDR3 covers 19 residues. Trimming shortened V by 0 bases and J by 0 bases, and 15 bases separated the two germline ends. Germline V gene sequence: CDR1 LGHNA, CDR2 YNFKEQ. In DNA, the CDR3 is TGTGCCAGCAGCCAAGATAGAAATAGCGCGAGCTCCTATAATTCACCCCTCCACTTT. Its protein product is CASSQDRNSASSYNSPLHF.

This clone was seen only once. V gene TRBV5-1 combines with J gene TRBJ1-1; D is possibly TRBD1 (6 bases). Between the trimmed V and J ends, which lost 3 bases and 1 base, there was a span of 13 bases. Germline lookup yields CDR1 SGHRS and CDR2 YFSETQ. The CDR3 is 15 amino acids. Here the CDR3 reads CASSWMAGENTEAFF. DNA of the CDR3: TGCGCCAGCAGCTGGATGGCAGGGGAGAACACTGAAGCTTTCTTT.

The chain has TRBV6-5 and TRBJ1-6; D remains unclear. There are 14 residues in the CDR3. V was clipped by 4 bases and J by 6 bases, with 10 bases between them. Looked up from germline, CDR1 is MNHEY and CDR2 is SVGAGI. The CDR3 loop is CASSSFVGNSPLHF. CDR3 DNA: TGTGCCAGCAGTTCATTTGTCGGTAATTCACCCCTCCACTTT.

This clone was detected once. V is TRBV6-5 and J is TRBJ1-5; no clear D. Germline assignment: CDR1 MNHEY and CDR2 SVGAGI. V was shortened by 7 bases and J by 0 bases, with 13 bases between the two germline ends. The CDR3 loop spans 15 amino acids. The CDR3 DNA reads TGTGCCAGCAAGGCGGGCGTCAATAGCAATCAGCCCCAGCATTTT. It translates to CASKAGVNSNQPQHF.

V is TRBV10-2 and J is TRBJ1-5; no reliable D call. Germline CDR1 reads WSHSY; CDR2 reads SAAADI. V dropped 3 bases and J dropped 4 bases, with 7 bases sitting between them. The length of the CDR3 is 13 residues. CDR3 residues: CASSDQANQPQHF. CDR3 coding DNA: TGCGCCAGCAGTGATCAGGCAAATCAGCCCCAGCATTTT.

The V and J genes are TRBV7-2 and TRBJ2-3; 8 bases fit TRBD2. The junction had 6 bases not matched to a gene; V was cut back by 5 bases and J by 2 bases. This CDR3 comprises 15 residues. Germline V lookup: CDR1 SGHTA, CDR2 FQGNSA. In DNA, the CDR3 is TGTGCCAGCAGCCCAGGACTAGCCCCCACAGATACGCAGTATTTT. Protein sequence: CASSPGLAPTDTQYF.

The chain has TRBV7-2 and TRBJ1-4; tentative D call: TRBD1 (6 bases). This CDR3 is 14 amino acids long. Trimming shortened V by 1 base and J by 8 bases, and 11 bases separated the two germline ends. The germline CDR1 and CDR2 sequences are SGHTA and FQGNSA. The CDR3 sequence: CASSLGDNVEKLFF. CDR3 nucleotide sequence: TGTGCCAGCAGCTTAGGGGACAACGTCGAAAAACTGTTTTTT.

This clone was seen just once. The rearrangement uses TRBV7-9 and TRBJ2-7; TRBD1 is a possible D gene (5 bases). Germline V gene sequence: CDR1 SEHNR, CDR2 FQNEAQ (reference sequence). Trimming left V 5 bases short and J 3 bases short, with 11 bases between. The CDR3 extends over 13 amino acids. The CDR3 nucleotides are TGTGCCAGCAGCACCCGTCAGGGCTACGAGCAGTACTTC. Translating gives CASSTRQGYEQYF.

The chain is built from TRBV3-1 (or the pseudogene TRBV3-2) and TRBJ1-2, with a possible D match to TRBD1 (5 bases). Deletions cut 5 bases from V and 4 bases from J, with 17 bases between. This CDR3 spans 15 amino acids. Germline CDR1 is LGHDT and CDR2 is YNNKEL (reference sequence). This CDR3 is CASSASGGRFYGYTF. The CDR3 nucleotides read TGTGCCAGCAGCGCATCGGGGGGTAGATTCTATGGCTACACCTTC.

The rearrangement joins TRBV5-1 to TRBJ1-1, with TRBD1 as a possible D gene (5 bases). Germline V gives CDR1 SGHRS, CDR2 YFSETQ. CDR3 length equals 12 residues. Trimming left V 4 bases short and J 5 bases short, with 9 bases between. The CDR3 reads CASSNGGTEAFF. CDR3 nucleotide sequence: TGCGCCAGCAGCAATGGGGGGACTGAAGCTTTCTTT.

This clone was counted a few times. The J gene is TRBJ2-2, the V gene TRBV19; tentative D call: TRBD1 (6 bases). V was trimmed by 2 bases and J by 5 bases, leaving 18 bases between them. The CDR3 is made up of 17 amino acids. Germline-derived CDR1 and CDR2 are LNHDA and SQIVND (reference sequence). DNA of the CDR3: TGTGCCAGTAGTATAAATCAGGCCTCGCAGGGGACCGGGGAGCTGTTTTTT. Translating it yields CASSINQASQGTGELFF.

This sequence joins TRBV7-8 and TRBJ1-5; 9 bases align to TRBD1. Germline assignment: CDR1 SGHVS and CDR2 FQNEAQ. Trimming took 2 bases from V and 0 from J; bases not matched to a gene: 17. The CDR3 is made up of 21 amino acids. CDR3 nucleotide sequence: TGTGCCAGCAGCTTACCAACAGGCCGGACAGGGGCGAAAAATAGCAATCAGCCCCAGCATTTT. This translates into CASSLPTGRTGAKNSNQPQHF.

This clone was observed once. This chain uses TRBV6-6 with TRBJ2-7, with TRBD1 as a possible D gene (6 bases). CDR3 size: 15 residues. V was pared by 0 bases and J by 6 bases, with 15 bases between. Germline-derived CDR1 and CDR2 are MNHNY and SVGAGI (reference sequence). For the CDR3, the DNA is TGTGCCAGCAGTTACTCGACAGGAATCGCCCGCGAGCAGTACTTC. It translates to CASSYSTGIAREQYF.

CDR3: CAIRGQGAGQPQHF. CDR3 DNA sequence: TGTGCCATCAGGGGACAGGGGGCGGGACAGCCCCAGCATTTT. The chain has TRBV10-3 and TRBJ1-5; 12 bases fit TRBD1. V dropped 6 bases and J dropped 7; count of bases not matched to a gene: 4. Germline-derived CDR1 and CDR2 are ENHRY and SYGVKD. The CDR3 is made up of 14 amino acids.